Sequencing of this TCR beta chain was carried out in a study of T cells in Graves' hyperthyroidism and ophthalmopathy. It was uncontrolled infection, other autoimmune disease, pregnancy or lactation that excluded patients. The source material, RNA transcripts, was used to amplify TCR beta CDR3 regions. First-round RT-PCR of the TCR CDR3 relied on the HTBI primer set. MiXCR, applied by TCRdb to the multiplex PCR reads, yields one record per CDR3 protein. This table holds around 620,000 distinct CDR3 sequences, 15% to 20% found once. This clonotype was detected many times. Specimen: blood. The TCR was taken from a woman between 25 and 40 years old with Graves' hyperthyroidism.

This chain's CDR3 is CASSLGGGLYYNEQFF. As DNA, the CDR3 is TGTGCCAGCAGCTTAGGGGGGGGATTGTACTACAATGAGCAGTTCTTC. The genes are TRBV7-8 and TRBJ2-1; 7 nucleotides match TRBD2. V lost 1 base and J lost 3; bases outside the gene matches: 6. From germline, CDR1 is SGHVS and CDR2 FQNEAQ. The CDR3 contains 16 residues. The variable domain in full, with the rest retrieved from reference TRBV7-8 and TRBJ2-1, is GAGVSQSPRYKVAKRGQDVALRCDPISGHVSLFWYQQALGQGPEFLTYFQNEAQLDKSGLPSDRFFAERPEGSVSTLKIQRTQQEDSAVYLCASSLGGGLYYNEQFFGPGTRLTVL.